This passage covers 7 T cell receptor beta chains from one sample sequenced in a study of cytomegalovirus exposure and HLA in healthy donors. The primer mix had 60 Vbeta and 13 Jbeta primers. The protocol was immunoSEQ multiplex PCR, while the TCRdb copy is restricted to in-frame clones and leaves out a portion. The top ten clones hold more than 10% of a sample with about 120,000 clones, 76% of them seen once. The sample taken for sequencing was PBMCs. Receptor source: a woman aged 40-49 years in good health and CMV-seropositive.

The gene calls are TRBV7-9 and TRBJ1-3; D is possibly TRBD1 (5 bases). The germline V and J ends were trimmed by 9 bases and 0 bases, with 9 bases remaining between them. CDR1 and CDR2 from the germline V gene are SEHNR and FQNEAQ (reference sequence). The CDR3 is 13 amino acids. Written as DNA, the CDR3 is TGTGCCAGGGGGCAGGACTCTGGAAACACCATATATTTT. Its protein product is CARGQDSGNTIYF.

This clone was picked up a small number of times. V and J are TRBV10-3 and TRBJ1-5, with 7 bases lining up with TRBD1. The ends lost 0 bases at V and 1 base at J; junction bases unmatched: 3. The CDR3 is 16 residues long. Per the germline V gene, CDR1 is ENHRY and CDR2 is SYGVKD. The CDR3 DNA reads as TGTGCCATCAGTGAGTCGGCGGGACAGAGCAATCAGCCCCAGCATTTT. Translated, it gives CAISESAGQSNQPQHF.

This sequence joins TRBV30 and TRBJ1-3; 8 bases fit TRBD1. Trimming removed 2 bases from V and 3 bases from J; junction bases left unmatched: 6. Per germline, CDR1 GTSNPN and CDR2 SVGIG (reference sequence). The CDR3 covers 15 residues. Here the CDR3 reads CAWSRRDRRGNTIYF. For the CDR3, the DNA is TGTGCCTGGAGTAGAAGGGACAGGCGTGGAAACACCATATATTTT.

The genes are TRBV2 and TRBJ1-4; D gene ambiguous. The CDR3 contains 14 residues. The V gene lost 5 bases and the J gene lost 3 bases, with 10 bases spanning the gap. From germline, CDR1 is SNHLY and CDR2 FYNNEI. The CDR3 DNA is TGTGCCAGCAGTCCCTTCTCTTCTAATGAAAAACTGTTTTTT. It translates to CASSPFSSNEKLFF.

A remark on this clone: Other DNA sequences of this sample code for an identical CDR3. V usage is TRBV11-1 and J usage is TRBJ2-2, with D perhaps matching TRBD2 (6 bases). Germline V CDR1 and CDR2: SGHAT, FQDESV (reference sequence). The CDR3 contains 17 residues. With 5 bases removed from V and 1 base from J, the gap between germline ends came to 17 bases. CDR3 amino acids: CASSPSPGTVNTGELFF. The CDR3 coding sequence is TGTGCCAGCAGCCCGTCCCCCGGGACTGTGAACACCGGGGAGCTGTTTTTT.

V is TRBV11-2 and J is TRBJ1-3; D possibly corresponds to TRBD1 (5 bases). Trimming stripped 5 bases from V and 0 bases from J, with 17 bases between. The germline V gene has CDR1 SGHAT and CDR2 FQNNGV. The CDR3 extends over 17 amino acids. The CDR3 nucleotides read TGTGCCAGCAGCCCCAGACAGCGAATTAGCTCTGGAAACACCATATATTTT. Protein product: CASSPRQRISSGNTIYF.

V is TRBV18 and J is TRBJ1-6; 7 bases line up with TRBD1. The trim removed 3 bases at V and 6 bases at J, leaving 8 bases unmatched. From germline, CDR1 is KGHSH and CDR2 LQKENI. CDR3 length: 16 residues. CDR3 nucleotide sequence: TGTGCCAGCTCACCTTCCGGGACAGCTCCTAATTCACCCCTCCACTTT. Translated, it gives CASSPSGTAPNSPLHF.